The 3 T cell receptor beta chains given below trace back to one sample, sequenced in a study of shared clonotypes between healthy human individuals. Profiled with immunoSEQ multiplex PCR; TCRdb holds only in-frame clones, not every one. The sample has roughly 300,000 clones; more than 60% are singletons. Sequenced input: memory CD4+ T cells sorted from blood. As to subset: CD45RA-negative fraction. The receptors come from a man aged 30 to 39 in good health.

J is TRBJ2-7 and V is TRBV28; TRBD2 is a possible D gene (6 bases). This CDR3 contains 12 residues. The V end was cut by 7 bases, the J end by 1 base, with 8 bases between. Germline CDR1 MDHEN, CDR2 SYDVKM. The CDR3 region has the DNA TGTGCCAGCAACGGGGGTTCCTACGAGCAGTACTTC. It codes for CASNGGSYEQYF.

The V gene is TRBV2, the J gene TRBJ2-7, with 10 bases that match TRBD1. The germline gives CDR1 SNHLY, CDR2 FYNNEI. V was pared by 8 bases and J by 4 bases, with 2 bases of the junction left unmatched. The CDR3 is 12 residues long. Here the CDR3 reads CASRDRGYEQYF. DNA of the CDR3: TGTGCCAGCCGGGACAGGGGATACGAGCAGTACTTC.

The chain has TRBV5-1 and TRBJ1-3; 7 bases are a match to TRBD1. This CDR3 comprises 15 residues. The germline CDR1 and CDR2 sequences are SGHRS and YFSETQ. V was clipped by 0 bases and J by 0 bases; unmatched bases: 0. DNA for the CDR3: TGCGCCAGCAGCTTGGACAGGGGCTCTGGAAACACCATATATTTT. This translates into CASSLDRGSGNTIYF. The full variable domain, rest sourced from reference TRBV5-1 and TRBJ1-3, is KAGVTQTPRYLIKTRGQQVTLSCSPISGHRSVSWYQQTPGQGLQFLFEYFSETQRNKGNFPGRFSGRQFSNSRSEMNVSTLELGDSALYLCASSLDRGSGNTIYFGEGSWLTVV.